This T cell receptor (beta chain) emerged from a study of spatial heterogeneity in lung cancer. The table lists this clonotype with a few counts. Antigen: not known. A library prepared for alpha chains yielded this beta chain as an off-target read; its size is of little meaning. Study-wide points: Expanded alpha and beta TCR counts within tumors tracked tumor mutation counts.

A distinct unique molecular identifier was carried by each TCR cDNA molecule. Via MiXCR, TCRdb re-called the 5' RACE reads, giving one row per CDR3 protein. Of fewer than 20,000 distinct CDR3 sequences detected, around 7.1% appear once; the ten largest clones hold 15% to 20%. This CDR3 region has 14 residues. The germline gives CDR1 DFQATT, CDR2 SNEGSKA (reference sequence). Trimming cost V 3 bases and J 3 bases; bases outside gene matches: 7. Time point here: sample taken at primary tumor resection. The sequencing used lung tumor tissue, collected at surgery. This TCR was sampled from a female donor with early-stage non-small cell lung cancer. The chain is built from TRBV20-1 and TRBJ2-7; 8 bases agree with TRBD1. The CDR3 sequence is CSASRPGTGYEQYF. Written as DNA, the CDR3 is TGCAGTGCTAGTAGACCCGGGACAGGCTACGAGCAGTACTTC.